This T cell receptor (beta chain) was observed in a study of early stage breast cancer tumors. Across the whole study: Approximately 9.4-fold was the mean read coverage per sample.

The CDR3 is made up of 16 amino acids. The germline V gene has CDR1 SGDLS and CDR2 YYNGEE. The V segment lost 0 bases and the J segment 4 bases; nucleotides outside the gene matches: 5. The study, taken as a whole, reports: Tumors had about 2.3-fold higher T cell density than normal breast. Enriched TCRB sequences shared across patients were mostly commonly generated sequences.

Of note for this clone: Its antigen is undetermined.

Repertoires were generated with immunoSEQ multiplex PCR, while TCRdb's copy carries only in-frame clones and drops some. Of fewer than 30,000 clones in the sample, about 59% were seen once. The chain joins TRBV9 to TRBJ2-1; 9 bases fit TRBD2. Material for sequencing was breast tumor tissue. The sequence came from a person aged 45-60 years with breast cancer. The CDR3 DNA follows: TGTGCCAGCAGCGTAGAGGGCGGGGGGGGATACAATGAGCAGTTCTTC. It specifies CASSVEGGGGYNEQFF.